Listed here are 23 T cell receptor beta chains from one sample, sequenced in a study of T cell responses to AZD1222 COVID-19 vaccine. Here immunoSEQ multiplex PCR was the method, and the copy in TCRdb shows in-frame clones only, minus some. Of around 94,000 clones in the sample, roughly 83% were seen once. The material sequenced was peripheral blood, taken on day 0 of AZD1222 vaccination. These receptors were taken from an adult in good health.

The chain employs TRBV29-1 and TRBJ2-1; 9 bases map to TRBD1. The J segment lost 7 bases and the V segment lost 8 bases, leaving 9 bases of the junction unmatched. Germline V gives CDR1 SQVTM, CDR2 ANQGSEA. The CDR3 runs 13 residues. The DNA for the CDR3 is TGCAGCTCGACCGGGACAGGGTATAATGAGCAGTTCTTC. Translating it yields CSSTGTGYNEQFF.

The chain joins TRBV24-1 to TRBJ2-5; possibly TRBD1 for D (5 bases). This CDR3 is 15 amino acids long. The germline V and J ends were trimmed by 1 base and 5 bases, with 13 bases remaining between them. Germline-derived CDR1 and CDR2 are KGHDR and SFDVKD. The CDR3 reads CATSDFLGRSETQYF. The DNA for the CDR3 is TGTGCCACCAGTGATTTCTTGGGGCGATCGGAGACCCAGTACTTC.

The chain combines TRBV19 with TRBJ1-1; D is undetermined. V was cut by 2 bases and J by 0 bases, with 10 bases left in between. This CDR3 is 15 amino acids long. The germline gives CDR1 LNHDA, CDR2 SQIVND (reference sequence). The CDR3 loop reads CASSIKAAMNTEAFF. The CDR3 DNA reads as TGTGCCAGTAGTATAAAGGCAGCGATGAACACTGAAGCTTTCTTT.

The chain has TRBV7-8 and TRBJ2-5, with TRBD2 identical over 11 bases. The length of the CDR3 is 15 residues. J was trimmed by 5 bases and V by 6 bases; bases with no gene match: 8. Germline assignment: CDR1 SGHVS and CDR2 FQNEAQ. The chain's CDR3 is CASSSTSGSHETQYF. The CDR3 nucleotides are TGTGCCAGCAGTTCTACTAGCGGGAGTCATGAGACCCAGTACTTC.

The chain carries TRBV24-1 and TRBJ2-1; D possibly corresponds to TRBD1 (5 bases). The V gene's germline CDR1 is KGHDR and CDR2 SFDVKD. This CDR3 is 12 amino acids long. V was trimmed by 10 bases and J by 2 bases, leaving 8 bases between them. The CDR3, as DNA: TGTGCCACAGGGGTGACCTACAATGAGCAGTTCTTC. Protein product: CATGVTYNEQFF.

This sequence joins TRBV6-5 and TRBJ1-1, with D possibly matching TRBD1 (6 bases). The CDR3 consists of 14 residues. Germline V gives CDR1 MNHEY, CDR2 SVGAGI. The V gene lost 2 bases and the J gene lost 3 bases, with 10 bases spanning the gap. In DNA form, the CDR3 reads TGTGCCAGCAGTTACGACAGGTCATACACTGAAGCTTTCTTT. This encodes CASSYDRSYTEAFF.

This chain joins TRBV5-1 and TRBJ1-1; TRBD1 aligns across 8 bases. The CDR3 loop spans 16 amino acids. J lost 1 base, V lost 0 bases, and 5 bases had no gene match. The V gene's germline CDR1 is SGHRS and CDR2 YFSETQ. The CDR3, as DNA: TGCGCCAGCAGCTTGGTAGTCCAGGGGGCGAACACTGAAGCTTTCTTT. This translates into CASSLVVQGANTEAFF.

The chain carries TRBV28 and TRBJ1-1, with a possible D match to TRBD1 (6 bases). Germline V gene data show CDR1 as MDHEN and CDR2 as SYDVKM. This CDR3 spans 16 amino acids. V lost 5 bases, J lost 4 bases, and 20 bases lay in between. CDR3 loop: CASSLPGQGTFTEAFF. The CDR3 DNA reads as TGTGCCAGCAGTCTTCCGGGGCAGGGGACCTTCACTGAAGCTTTCTTT.

This chain links TRBV4-3 with TRBJ1-2; no clear D. CDR1 and CDR2 from the germline V gene are LGHNA and YSLEER. The V gene lost 3 bases and the J gene lost 2 bases, with 7 bases spanning the gap. This CDR3 comprises 13 residues. The chain's CDR3 is CASSQTFNYGYTF. In DNA, the CDR3 is TGCGCCAGCAGCCAGACCTTCAACTATGGCTACACCTTC.

The J gene is TRBJ1-1, the V gene TRBV4-2; possibly TRBD1 for D (6 bases). Trimming pared 4 bases from V and 6 bases from J, leaving 9 bases between. This CDR3 is built from 12 residues. Germline V lookup: CDR1 LGHNA, CDR2 YNFKEQ. CDR3 DNA: TGTGCCAGCAGCCCGCGGACAGCTGAAGCTTTCTTT. Encoded protein: CASSPRTAEAFF.

This chain connects TRBV28 to TRBJ2-7; D might be TRBD1 (6 bases). Germline V gene lookup returns CDR1 MDHEN and CDR2 SYDVKM. Deletions cut 3 bases from V and 3 bases from J, with 12 bases between. This CDR3 is 14 amino acids long. The CDR3 bases are TGTGCCAGCAGTTTCCGGGACAAGGACTACGAGCAGTACTTC. It encodes CASSFRDKDYEQYF.

As to this clone: Other DNA sequences in the sample encode the same CDR3. CDR3 protein: CASSSDRGSYNEQFF. The CDR3 nucleotides read TGTGCCAGCAGCTCGGACAGGGGATCCTACAATGAGCAGTTCTTC. This chain links TRBV7-2 with TRBJ2-1; 9 positions match TRBD1. The germline CDR1 and CDR2 sequences are SGHTA and FQGNSA. This CDR3 spans 15 amino acids. V dropped 4 bases and J dropped 1; count of bases not matched to a gene: 2.

This chain links TRBV29-1 with TRBJ1-4, with 10 bases that match TRBD1. CDR3 size: 15 residues. Trimming cost V 4 bases and J 9 bases; bases outside gene matches: 11. Germline V lookup: CDR1 SQVTM, CDR2 ANQGSEA. CDR3 bases: TGCAGCGTTGCCCGGGGGCGGGACAGGGGAAAAAAACTGTTTTTT. It encodes CSVARGRDRGKKLFF.

DNA of the CDR3: TGTGCCAGCAGGGGGACAGGGAACACTGAAGCTTTCTTT. It codes for CASRGTGNTEAFF. The rearrangement joins TRBV6-5 to TRBJ1-1, with TRBD1 matching 8 bases. V lost 6 bases to trimming and J lost 1 base; unmatched junction nucleotides: 1. There are 13 residues in the CDR3. Germline CDR1 and CDR2: MNHEY and SVGAGI.

This clone is a singleton in its sample. The chain joins TRBV7-6 to TRBJ1-6; TRBD1 agrees at 8 bases. Germline V gene lookup returns CDR1 SGHVS and CDR2 FNYEAQ. Trimming at V came to 5 bases and at J to 10 bases, leaving 13 bases not matched to a gene. The CDR3 covers 16 residues. CDR3 coding DNA: TGTGCCAGCAGCCCCTTAGCTCAGGGGGCGGTATCACCCCTCCACTTT. This translates into CASSPLAQGAVSPLHF.

V and J are TRBV6-5 and TRBJ2-1; 10 nucleotides agree with TRBD2. The CDR3 is 16 residues long. J was trimmed by 4 bases and V by 4 bases; bases with no gene match: 7. In germline, CDR1 is MNHEY, CDR2 SVGAGI. The CDR3 loop is CASSLAGGVGYNEQFF. The CDR3 DNA follows: TGTGCCAGCAGTTTAGCGGGAGGTGTAGGGTACAATGAGCAGTTCTTC.

This clone was seen a single time. The chain links TRBV6-6 to TRBJ2-2; 11 bases line up with TRBD1. The CDR3 has 15 residues. The junction had 6 bases not matched to a gene; V was cut back by 5 bases and J by 7 bases. From germline, CDR1 is MNHNY and CDR2 SVGAGI (reference sequence). CDR3 residues: CASSKDRGLSGELFF. The CDR3 DNA sequence: TGTGCCAGCAGTAAGGACAGGGGGCTGAGCGGGGAGCTGTTTTTT.

The chain is built from TRBV7-9 and TRBJ1-1; a possible D gene is TRBD1 (6 bases). This CDR3 spans 14 amino acids. Per germline, CDR1 SEHNR and CDR2 FQNEAQ (reference sequence). V lost 5 bases and J 1 base, leaving 11 bases between the germline ends. The CDR3 region has the DNA TGTGCCAGCAGCCTCTACAGGGAGAACACTGAAGCTTTCTTT. Amino acids: CASSLYRENTEAFF.

The chain uses TRBV4-1 and TRBJ2-1, with D possibly TRBD1 on 5 matching bases. CDR1 and CDR2 (germline): MGHRA, YSYEKL. The V gene lost 0 bases and the J gene lost 0 bases, with 9 bases spanning the gap. The CDR3 totals 16 residues. The CDR3 sequence is CASSQDLRGSYNEQFF. For the CDR3, the DNA is TGCGCCAGCAGCCAAGATTTAAGGGGCTCCTACAATGAGCAGTTCTTC.

The chain is built from TRBV4-3 and TRBJ2-3, with 9 bases fitting TRBD2. The length of the CDR3 is 17 residues. V lost 0 bases and J lost 0; bases outside the gene matches: 4. Germline CDR1 reads LGHNA; CDR2 reads YSLEER. The CDR3: CASSQDTLAGSTDTQYF. The CDR3 bases are TGCGCCAGCAGCCAAGATACCCTAGCGGGGAGCACAGATACGCAGTATTTT.

The chain employs TRBV10-2 and TRBJ1-5, with D perhaps TRBD1 (6 bases). CDR3 length: 14 amino acids. Trimming shortened V by 6 bases and J by 2 bases, and 11 bases separated the two germline ends. CDR1 WSHSY and CDR2 SAAADI come from the germline V gene. CDR3 in DNA: TGCGCCAGCAGGGAACAGGGTGGCAATCAGCCCCAGCATTTT. Amino acid sequence: CASREQGGNQPQHF.

This chain links TRBV11-3 with TRBJ1-1, with D possibly matching TRBD1 (5 bases). The germline V and J ends were trimmed by 5 bases and 0 bases, with 13 bases remaining between them. CDR1 is SGHNT and CDR2 is YENEEA in the germline V gene. The CDR3 length is 15 residues. CDR3: CASSARQRMNTEAFF. The DNA of the CDR3 is TGTGCCAGCAGCGCGAGACAGCGGATGAACACTGAAGCTTTCTTT.

The chain uses TRBV28 and TRBJ1-6, with D unclear. The CDR3 totals 14 residues. V was cut by 3 bases and J by 7 bases, with 10 bases left in between. CDR1 is MDHEN, CDR2 SYDVKM, per germline. The CDR3 nucleotides read TGTGCCAGCAGTTTGGGGATTGGGAATTCACCCCTCCACTTT. Encoded protein: CASSLGIGNSPLHF.